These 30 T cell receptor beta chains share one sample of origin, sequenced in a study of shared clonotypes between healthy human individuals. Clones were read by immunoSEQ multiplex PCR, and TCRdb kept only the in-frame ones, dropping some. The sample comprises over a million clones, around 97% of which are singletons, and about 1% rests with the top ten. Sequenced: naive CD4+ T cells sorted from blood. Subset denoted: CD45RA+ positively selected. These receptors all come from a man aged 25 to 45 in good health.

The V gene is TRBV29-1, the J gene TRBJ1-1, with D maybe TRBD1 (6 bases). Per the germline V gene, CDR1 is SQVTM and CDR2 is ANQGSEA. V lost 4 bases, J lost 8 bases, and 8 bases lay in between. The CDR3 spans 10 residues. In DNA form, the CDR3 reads TGCAGCGTTGGGACAGTAGAAGCTTTCTTT. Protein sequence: CSVGTVEAFF.

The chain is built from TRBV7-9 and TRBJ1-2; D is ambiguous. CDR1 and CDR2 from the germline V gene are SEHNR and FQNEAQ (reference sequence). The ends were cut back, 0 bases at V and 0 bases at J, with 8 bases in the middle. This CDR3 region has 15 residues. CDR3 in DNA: TGTGCCAGCAGCTTAGCTGACACTTCTAACTATGGCTACACCTTC. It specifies CASSLADTSNYGYTF.

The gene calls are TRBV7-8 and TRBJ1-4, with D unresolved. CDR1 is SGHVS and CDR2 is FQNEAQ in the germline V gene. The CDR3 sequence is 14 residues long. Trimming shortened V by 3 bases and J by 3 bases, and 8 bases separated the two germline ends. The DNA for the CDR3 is TGTGCCAGCAGCTTGATGGAACCTAATGAAAAACTGTTTTTT. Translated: CASSLMEPNEKLFF.

CDR3 in amino acids: CSAIVAWGYTF. The CDR3 coding sequence is TGCAGTGCTATAGTAGCTTGGGGCTACACCTTC. V and J are TRBV20-1 and TRBJ1-2; the D is unclear. In germline, CDR1 is DFQATT, CDR2 SNEGSKA (reference sequence). The CDR3 has 11 amino acids. V lost 4 bases and J 8 bases, leaving 11 bases between the germline ends.

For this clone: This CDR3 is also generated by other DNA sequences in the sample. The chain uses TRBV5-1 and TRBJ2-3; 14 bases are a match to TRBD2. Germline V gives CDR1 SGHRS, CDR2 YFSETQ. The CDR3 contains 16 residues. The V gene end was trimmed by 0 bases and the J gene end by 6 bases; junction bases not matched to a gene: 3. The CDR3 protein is CASSLGLAGGPDTQYF. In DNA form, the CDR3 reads TGCGCCAGCAGCTTGGGACTAGCGGGAGGGCCGGATACGCAGTATTTT.

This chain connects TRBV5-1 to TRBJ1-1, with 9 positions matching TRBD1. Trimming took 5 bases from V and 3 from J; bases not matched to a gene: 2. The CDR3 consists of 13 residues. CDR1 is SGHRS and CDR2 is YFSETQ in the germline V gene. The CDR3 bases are TGCGCCAGCAGGACAGGGGGATACACTGAAGCTTTCTTT. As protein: CASRTGGYTEAFF.

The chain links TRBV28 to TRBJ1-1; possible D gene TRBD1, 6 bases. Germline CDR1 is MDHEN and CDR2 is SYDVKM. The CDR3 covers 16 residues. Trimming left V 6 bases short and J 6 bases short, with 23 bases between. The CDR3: CASSSRTASPGAEAFF. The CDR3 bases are TGTGCCAGCAGCTCAAGGACAGCTTCGCCCGGGGCTGAAGCTTTCTTT.

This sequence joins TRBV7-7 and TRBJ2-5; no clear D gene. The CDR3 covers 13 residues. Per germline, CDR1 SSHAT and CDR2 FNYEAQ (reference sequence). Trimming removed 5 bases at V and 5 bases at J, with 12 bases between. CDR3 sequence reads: CASSPRLEETQYF. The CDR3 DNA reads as TGTGCCAGCAGCCCGCGGTTAGAGGAGACCCAGTACTTC.

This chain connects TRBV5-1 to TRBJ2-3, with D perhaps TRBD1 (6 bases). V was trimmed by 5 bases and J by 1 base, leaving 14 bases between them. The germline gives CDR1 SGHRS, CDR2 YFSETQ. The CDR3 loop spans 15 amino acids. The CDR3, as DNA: TGCGCCAGCAGTACAACAGGGCCGGGCACAGATACGCAGTATTTT. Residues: CASSTTGPGTDTQYF. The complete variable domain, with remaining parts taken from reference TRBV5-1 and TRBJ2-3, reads KAGVTQTPRYLIKTRGQQVTLSCSPISGHRSVSWYQQTPGQGLQFLFEYFSETQRNKGNFPGRFSGRQFSNSRSEMNVSTLELGDSALYLCASSTTGPGTDTQYFGPGTRLTVL.

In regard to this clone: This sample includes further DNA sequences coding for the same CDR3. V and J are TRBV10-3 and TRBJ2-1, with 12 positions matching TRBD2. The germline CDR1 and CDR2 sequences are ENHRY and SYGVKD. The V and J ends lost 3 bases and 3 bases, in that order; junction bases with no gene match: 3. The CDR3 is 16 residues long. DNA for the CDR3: TGTGCCATCAGTGAATCGACTAGCGGGAGCTACAATGAGCAGTTCTTC. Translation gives CAISESTSGSYNEQFF.

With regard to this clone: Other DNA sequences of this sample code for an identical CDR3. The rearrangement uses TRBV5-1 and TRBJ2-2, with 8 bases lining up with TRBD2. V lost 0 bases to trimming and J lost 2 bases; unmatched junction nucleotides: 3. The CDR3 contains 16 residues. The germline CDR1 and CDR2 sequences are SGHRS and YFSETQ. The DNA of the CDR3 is TGCGCCAGCAGCTTGGTACTAGCGGCTAACACCGGGGAGCTGTTTTTT. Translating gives CASSLVLAANTGELFF. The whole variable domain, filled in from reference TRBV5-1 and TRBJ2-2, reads KAGVTQTPRYLIKTRGQQVTLSCSPISGHRSVSWYQQTPGQGLQFLFEYFSETQRNKGNFPGRFSGRQFSNSRSEMNVSTLELGDSALYLCASSLVLAANTGELFFGEGSRLTVL.

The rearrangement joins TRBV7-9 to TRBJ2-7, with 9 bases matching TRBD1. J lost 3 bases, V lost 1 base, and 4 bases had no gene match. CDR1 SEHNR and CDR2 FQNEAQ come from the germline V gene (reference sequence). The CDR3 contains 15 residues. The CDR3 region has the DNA TGTGCCAGCAGCTTAGGATGGGGACAGGGCTACGAGCAGTACTTC. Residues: CASSLGWGQGYEQYF.

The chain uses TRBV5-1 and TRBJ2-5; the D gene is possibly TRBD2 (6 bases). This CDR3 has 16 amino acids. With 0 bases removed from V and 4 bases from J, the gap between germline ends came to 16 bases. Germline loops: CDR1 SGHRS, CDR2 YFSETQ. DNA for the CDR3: TGCGCCAGCAGCTTGGCAGGAATGCACGGGAGAGAGACCCAGTACTTC. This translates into CASSLAGMHGRETQYF.

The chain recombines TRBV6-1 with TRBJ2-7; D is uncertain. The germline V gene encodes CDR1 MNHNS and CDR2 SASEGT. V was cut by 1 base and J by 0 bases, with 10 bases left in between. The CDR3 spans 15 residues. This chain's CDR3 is CASSEGWLTSYEQYF. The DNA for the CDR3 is TGTGCCAGCAGTGAAGGTTGGTTAACCTCCTACGAGCAGTACTTC.

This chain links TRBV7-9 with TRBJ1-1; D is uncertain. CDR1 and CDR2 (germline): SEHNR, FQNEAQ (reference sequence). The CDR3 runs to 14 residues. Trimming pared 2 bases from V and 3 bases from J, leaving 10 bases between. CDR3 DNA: TGTGCCAGCAGCTTACAGGCCGGGGACACTGAAGCTTTCTTT. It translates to CASSLQAGDTEAFF. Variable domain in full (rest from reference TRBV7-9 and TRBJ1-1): DTGVSQNPRHKITKRGQNVTFRCDPISEHNRLYWYRQTLGQGPEFLTYFQNEAQLEKSRLLSDRFSAERPKGSFSTLEIQRTEQGDSAMYLCASSLQAGDTEAFFGQGTRLTVV.

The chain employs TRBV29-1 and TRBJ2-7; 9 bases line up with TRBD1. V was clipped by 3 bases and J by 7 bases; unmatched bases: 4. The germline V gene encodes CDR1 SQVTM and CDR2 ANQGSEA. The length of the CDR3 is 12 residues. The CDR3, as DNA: TGCAGCGTTGAGACAGGGGGAGAGGAGCAGTACTTC. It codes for CSVETGGEEQYF.

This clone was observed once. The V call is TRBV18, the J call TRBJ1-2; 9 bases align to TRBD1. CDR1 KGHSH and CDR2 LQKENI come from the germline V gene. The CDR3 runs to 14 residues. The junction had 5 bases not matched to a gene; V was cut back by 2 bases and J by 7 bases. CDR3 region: CASSPGTGQGGYTF. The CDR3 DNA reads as TGTGCCAGCTCACCAGGGACAGGGCAAGGTGGCTACACCTTC.

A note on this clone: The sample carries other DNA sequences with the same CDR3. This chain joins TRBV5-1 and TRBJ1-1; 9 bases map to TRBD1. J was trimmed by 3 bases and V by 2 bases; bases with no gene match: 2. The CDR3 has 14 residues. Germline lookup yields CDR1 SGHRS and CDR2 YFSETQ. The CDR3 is CASSLTGGDTEAFF. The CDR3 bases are TGCGCCAGCAGCTTAACAGGGGGCGACACTGAAGCTTTCTTT. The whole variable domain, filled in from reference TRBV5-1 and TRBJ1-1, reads KAGVTQTPRYLIKTRGQQVTLSCSPISGHRSVSWYQQTPGQGLQFLFEYFSETQRNKGNFPGRFSGRQFSNSRSEMNVSTLELGDSALYLCASSLTGGDTEAFFGQGTRLTVV.

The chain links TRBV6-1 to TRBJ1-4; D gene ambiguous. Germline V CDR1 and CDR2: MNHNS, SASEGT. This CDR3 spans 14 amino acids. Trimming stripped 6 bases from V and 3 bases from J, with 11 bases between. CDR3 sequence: CASRGDSPNEKLFF. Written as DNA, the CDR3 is TGTGCCAGCAGGGGAGATTCTCCTAATGAAAAACTGTTTTTT.

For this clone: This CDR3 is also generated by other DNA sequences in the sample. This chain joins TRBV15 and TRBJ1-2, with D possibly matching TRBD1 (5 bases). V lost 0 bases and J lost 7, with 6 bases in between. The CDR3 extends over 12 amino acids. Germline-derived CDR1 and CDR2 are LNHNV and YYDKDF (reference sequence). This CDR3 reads CATSRDRVGYTF. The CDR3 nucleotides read TGTGCCACCAGCAGAGACAGGGTTGGCTACACCTTC.

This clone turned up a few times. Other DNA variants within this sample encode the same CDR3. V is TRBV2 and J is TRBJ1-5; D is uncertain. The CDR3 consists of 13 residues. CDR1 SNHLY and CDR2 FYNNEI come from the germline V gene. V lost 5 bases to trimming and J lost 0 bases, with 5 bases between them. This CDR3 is CASSSYSNQPQHF. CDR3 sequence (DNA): TGTGCCAGCAGTTCGTATAGCAATCAGCCCCAGCATTTT.

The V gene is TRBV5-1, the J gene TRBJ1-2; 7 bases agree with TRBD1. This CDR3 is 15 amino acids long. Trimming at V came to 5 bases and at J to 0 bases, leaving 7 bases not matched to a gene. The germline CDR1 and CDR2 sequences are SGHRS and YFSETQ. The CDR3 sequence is CASSSQGLANYGYTF. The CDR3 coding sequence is TGCGCCAGCAGTTCACAGGGGTTAGCTAACTATGGCTACACCTTC.

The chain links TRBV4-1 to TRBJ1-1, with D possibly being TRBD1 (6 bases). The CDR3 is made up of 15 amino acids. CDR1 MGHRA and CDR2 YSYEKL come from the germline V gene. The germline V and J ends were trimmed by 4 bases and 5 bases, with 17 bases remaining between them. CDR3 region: CASSPARGAFTEAFF. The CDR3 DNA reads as TGCGCCAGCAGCCCGGCGAGGGGGGCTTTTACTGAAGCTTTCTTT.

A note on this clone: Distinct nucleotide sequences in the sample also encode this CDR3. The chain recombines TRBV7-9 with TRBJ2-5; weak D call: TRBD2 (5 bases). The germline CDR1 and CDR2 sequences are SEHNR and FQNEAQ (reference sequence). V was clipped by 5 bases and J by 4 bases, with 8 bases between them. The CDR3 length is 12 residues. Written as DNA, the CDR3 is TGTGCCAGCAGCCCCCGGGGAGAGACCCAGTACTTC. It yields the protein CASSPRGETQYF.

The CDR3 reads CASSLWPPRQGVNEQFF. DNA for the CDR3: TGTGCCAGCAGCTTGTGGCCCCCGCGGCAGGGGGTCAATGAGCAGTTCTTC. V usage is TRBV5-4 and J usage is TRBJ2-1, with 7 positions matching TRBD1. The CDR3 covers 17 residues. From germline, CDR1 is SGHNT and CDR2 YYREEE (reference sequence). The trim removed 1 base at V and 6 bases at J, leaving 13 bases unmatched.

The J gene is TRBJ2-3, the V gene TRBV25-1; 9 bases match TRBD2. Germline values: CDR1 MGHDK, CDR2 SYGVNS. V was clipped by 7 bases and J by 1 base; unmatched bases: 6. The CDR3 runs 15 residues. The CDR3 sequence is CASTSGAGGTDTQYF. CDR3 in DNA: TGTGCCAGCACTAGCGGGGCGGGGGGCACAGATACGCAGTATTTT.

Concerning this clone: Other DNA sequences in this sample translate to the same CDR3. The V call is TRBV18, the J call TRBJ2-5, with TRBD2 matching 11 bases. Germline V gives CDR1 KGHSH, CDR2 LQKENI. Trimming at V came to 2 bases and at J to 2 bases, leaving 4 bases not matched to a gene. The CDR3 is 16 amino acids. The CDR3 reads CASSPRLAGGQETQYF. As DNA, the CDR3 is TGTGCCAGCTCACCAAGGCTAGCGGGAGGACAAGAGACCCAGTACTTC.

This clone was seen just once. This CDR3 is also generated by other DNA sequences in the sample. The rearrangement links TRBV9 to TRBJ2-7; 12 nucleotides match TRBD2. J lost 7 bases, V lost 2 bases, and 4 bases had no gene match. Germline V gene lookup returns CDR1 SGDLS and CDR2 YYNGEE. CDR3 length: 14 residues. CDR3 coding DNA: TGTGCCAGCAGCGTGGGAGGGACTAGCGGGGAGCAGTACTTC. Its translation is CASSVGGTSGEQYF.

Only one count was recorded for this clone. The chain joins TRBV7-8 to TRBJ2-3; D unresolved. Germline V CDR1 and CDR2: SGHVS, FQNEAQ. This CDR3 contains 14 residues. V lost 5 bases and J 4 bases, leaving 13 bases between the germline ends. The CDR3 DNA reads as TGTGCCAGCAGCCTCGGACGACGGGCAGATACGCAGTATTTT. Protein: CASSLGRRADTQYF.

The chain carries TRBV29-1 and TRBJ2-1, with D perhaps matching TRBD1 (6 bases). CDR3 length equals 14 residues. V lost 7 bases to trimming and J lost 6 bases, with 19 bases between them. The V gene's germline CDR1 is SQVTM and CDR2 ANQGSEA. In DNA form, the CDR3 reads TGCAGCGCAAACAGGCAGGGGAGCGGCAATGAGCAGTTCTTC. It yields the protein CSANRQGSGNEQFF.